This is a list of T cell receptor beta chains from one sample in a study of blood T cell repertoires in COVID-19. The method was immunoSEQ multiplex PCR; TCRdb's version includes in-frame clones alone and lacks a portion of them. Among about 86,000 clones, around 89% were seen once, and the ten largest hold less than 1.5%. Sequencing used PBMCs or T cells enriched from blood (not recorded which). The receptors shown here come from a woman aged 45-60 years with acute COVID-19. The CDR3 runs from the conserved cysteine through the conserved F or W. A D gene is named only where the DNA matches it firmly. The size field is filled for only some rows; it gives once, few, many or a size class.

abundance,v_gene,j_gene,d_gene,CDR3aa,CDR3nt
NA,TRBV5-1,TRBJ1-2,NA,CASSLSEGQNYGYTF,TGCGCCAGCAGCTTGTCGGAAGGACAGAACTATGGCTACACCTTC
few,TRBV7-8,TRBJ1-6,NA,CASSPGTSNSPLHF,TGTGCCAGCAGCCCCGGGACATCTAATTCACCCCTCCACTTT
NA,TRBV7-7,TRBJ1-6,NA,CASSLAGVAYNSPLHF,TGTGCTAGCAGCTTAGCAGGGGTCGCCTATAATTCACCCCTCCACTTT
NA,TRBV19,TRBJ2-1,TRBD2,CASSIPLAGGVPNEQFF,TGTGCCAGTAGTATTCCTCTCGCGGGAGGGGTCCCCAATGAGCAGTTCTTC
NA,TRBV24-1,TRBJ2-7,NA,CATSDLHSEQYF,TGTGCCACCAGTGATTTGCACTCCGAGCAGTACTTC
NA,TRBV2,TRBJ2-7,TRBD1,CASRRDRSSTYYEQYF,TGTGCCAGCAGGAGGGACAGATCATCCACCTACTACGAGCAGTACTTC
NA,TRBV6-2/TRBV6-3,TRBJ2-1,NA,CASSPYSLEQFF,TGTGCCAGCAGTCCATACTCCCTTGAGCAGTTCTTC
NA,TRBV5-4,TRBJ1-2,NA,CASSLVGTNYGYTF,TGTGCCAGCAGCTTGGTCGGGACTAACTATGGCTACACCTTC
once,TRBV7-2,TRBJ2-3,TRBD2,CASSPEGGPDTQYF,TGTGCCAGCAGCCCCGAGGGAGGGCCAGATACGCAGTATTTT
NA,TRBV30,TRBJ2-2,NA,CAWSSGGDTGELFF,TGTGCCTGGAGTAGCGGAGGGGACACCGGGGAGCTGTTTTTT
NA,TRBV13,TRBJ2-7,NA,CASSPSGEQYF,TGTGCCAGCAGTCCGTCGGGGGAACAGTACTTC
NA,TRBV5-1,TRBJ2-1,TRBD2,CASSLAPLAGDDEQFF,TGCGCCAGCAGCTTGGCCCCTCTAGCGGGAGACGATGAGCAGTTCTTC
NA,TRBV5-5,TRBJ2-3,NA,CASSRRGTTDTQYF,TGTGCCAGCAGCCGCAGGGGAACCACAGATACGCAGTATTTT
NA,TRBV19,TRBJ1-1,TRBD1,CASSAPGQGIGLTEAFF,TGTGCCAGTAGTGCCCCGGGACAGGGGATAGGACTCACTGAAGCTTTCTTT
NA,TRBV24-1,TRBJ2-2,NA,CATSDSGGRELFF,TGTGCCACCAGTGATTCAGGGGGGAGGGAGCTGTTTTTT
NA,TRBV11-1,TRBJ1-2,NA,CASSPLHYGYTF,TGTGCCAGCAGCCCCCTTCACTATGGCTACACCTTC
NA,TRBV14,TRBJ2-5,TRBD2,CASSQKVASGHQQETQYF,TGTGCCAGCAGCCAGAAGGTGGCTAGCGGGCACCAACAAGAGACCCAGTACTTC
NA,TRBV6-6,TRBJ2-7,TRBD1,CASSTPTGGDEQYF,TGTGCCAGCAGTACCCCGACAGGGGGCGACGAGCAGTACTTC
NA,TRBV12-3/TRBV12-4,TRBJ1-1,TRBD1,CASSDRGSEAFF,TGTGCCAGCAGCGACAGGGGGTCTGAAGCTTTCTTT
NA,TRBV5-4,TRBJ2-7,TRBD1,CASSSSRTGEYF,TGTGCCAGCAGCTCTAGTCGGACAGGGGAGTACTTC
NA,TRBV5-1,TRBJ2-6,TRBD1,CASSLDRDYSGANVLTF,TGCGCCAGCAGCTTAGACAGGGATTATAGTGGGGCCAACGTCCTGACTTTC
once,TRBV21-1,TRBJ2-2,NA,CASSPRTSGNTGELFF,TGTGCCAGCAGCCCTCGGACTAGCGGGAACACCGGGGAGCTGTTTTTT
NA,TRBV29-1,TRBJ1-3,NA,CSVEKVPGGNTIYF,TGCAGCGTTGAAAAAGTCCCAGGGGGAAACACCATATATTTT
NA,TRBV7-2,TRBJ2-1,NA,CASYGSRALGFF,TGTGCCAGCTACGGGAGTCGGGCCCTCGGGTTCTTC
NA,TRBV5-4,TRBJ2-3,TRBD2,CASSSGTSGSTDTQYF,TGTGCCAGCAGCTCAGGGACTAGCGGCTCCACAGATACGCAGTATTTT
NA,TRBV6-5,TRBJ1-2,TRBD1,CASSLGGQGTDYTF,TGTGCCAGCAGTTTGGGGGGACAGGGAACCGACTACACCTTC
NA,TRBV7-6,TRBJ2-1,TRBD2,CASSFLASGKDEQFF,TGTGCCAGCAGCTTTTTGGCTAGCGGGAAAGATGAGCAGTTCTTC
few,TRBV11-2,TRBJ2-3,TRBD2,CASSSRLAGDSTDTQYF,TGTGCCAGCAGCTCTAGACTAGCGGGAGATAGCACAGATACGCAGTATTTT
NA,TRBV2,TRBJ1-1,NA,CASSGASKNTEAFF,TGTGCCAGCAGTGGGGCATCCAAGAACACTGAAGCTTTCTTT
NA,TRBV7-2,TRBJ2-7,NA,CASSLAGHLYEQYF,TGTGCCAGCAGCTTAGCGGGACACCTATACGAGCAGTACTTC
NA,TRBV2,TRBJ2-7,TRBD2,CASSPARTSGGSYEQYF,TGTGCCAGCAGTCCCGCCCGGACTAGCGGGGGGTCCTACGAGCAGTACTTC